This T cell receptor beta chain is drawn from a study of regulatory T cells in long-lasting Graves disease. CDR3 length: 13 amino acids. Germline V CDR1 and CDR2: SGHTA, FQGNSA. Trimming took 4 bases from V and 3 from J, leaving 9 bases between them. Both iRepertoire HTBI primers and Arm-PCR of CDR3 regions were used to build the TCR beta libraries. TCRdb fed the multiplex PCR reads into MiXCR, producing one record per CDR3 protein. Counted here are more than 300,000 distinct CDR3 sequences, about 10% occurring once; the ten biggest clones make up approximately 17%. The sample holds many counts of this clonotype. As yet, its antigen is unknown. Time point here: newly diagnosed GD, antithyroid drugs for less than 3 months. Following extraction of RNA from PBMCs, that RNA was used to make the TCR library. Study results and caveats: Fewer public clonotypes were shared by new patients (approximately 1,000) than by persistent patients (about 2,800). Persistent Graves' disease cases displayed lower TCR diversity than newly diagnosed ones.

These sequences were also reported in another study, on T cells in Graves' hyperthyroidism and ophthalmopathy. From that report: First-round RT-PCR targeting the TCR CDR3 was performed with the HTBI primer set. It was a median approximately 6.9 months before onset that the model predicted ophthalmopathy.

The origin of this receptor is a woman under 30 with Graves disease. The starting material was peripheral blood mononuclear cells (PBMCs), obtained at new diagnosis, from a patient treated with antithyroid drugs. The chain employs TRBV7-2 and TRBJ1-1, with D tentatively TRBD1 (5 bases). The CDR3: CASSWQGYTEAFF. DNA of the CDR3: TGTGCCAGCAGCTGGCAGGGTTACACTGAAGCTTTCTTT.